This entry describes one T cell receptor (beta chain). The sample belongs to a study of immune cell composition in non-small cell lung cancer. TCRdb's copy holds only in-frame clones and misses some; the assay was immunoSEQ multiplex PCR. Seen here are fewer than 2,000 clones, 82% observed once, and the top ten hold approximately 9.7%. The germline V gene has CDR1 SGHTA and CDR2 FQGNSA. The CDR3 sequence is 11 residues long. Trimming removed 5 bases from V and 5 bases from J, with 6 bases in between. The sequenced material came from lung tumor tissue. This chain uses TRBV7-2 with TRBJ2-5; no clear D gene. The TCR sequence derives from a human donor with non-small cell lung cancer. CDR3 nucleotide sequence: TGTGCCAGCAGCATACGGGAGACCCAGTACTTC. Protein product: CASSIRETQYF.